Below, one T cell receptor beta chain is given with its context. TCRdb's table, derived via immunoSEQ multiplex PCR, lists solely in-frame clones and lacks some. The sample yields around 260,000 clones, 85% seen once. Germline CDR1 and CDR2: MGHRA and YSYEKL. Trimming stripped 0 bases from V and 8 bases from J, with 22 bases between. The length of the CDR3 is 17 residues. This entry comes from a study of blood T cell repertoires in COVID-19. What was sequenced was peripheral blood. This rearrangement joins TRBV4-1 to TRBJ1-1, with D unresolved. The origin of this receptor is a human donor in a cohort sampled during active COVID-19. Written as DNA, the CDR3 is TGCGCCAGCAGCCAAGACCCCGGGCGGGCTGGGCGGACCGAAGCTTTCTTT. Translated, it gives CASSQDPGRAGRTEAFF.